These T cell receptor beta chains were read from a single sample in a study of regulatory T cells in long-lasting Graves disease. Each CDR3 protein gets one entry after TCRdb re-called the multiplex PCR reads with MiXCR. The sample has about 350,000 distinct CDR3 sequences; 16% are singletons. A further study also used this sample, focusing on T cells in Graves' hyperthyroidism and ophthalmopathy.

The source material was peripheral blood mononuclear cells (PBMCs), sampled at new diagnosis, from a patient treated with antithyroid drugs. All receptors come from a man between 35 and 55 years old with Graves disease. CDR3s include the opening cysteine and the closing phenylalanine or tryptophan. D genes are given only for firm matches. Clone sizes are given selectively: once, few, many, or a class where the clone is expanded.

j_call d_call v_call clone_size cdr3_nt cdr3_aa
TRBJ2-5 TRBD1 TRBV3-1 many TGTGCCAGCGCGGACAGGGGAGGTTCGGAGACCCAGTACTTC CASADRGGSETQYF
TRBJ2-1 - TRBV13 few TGTGCCAGCAGCTTATGGGGTCGGGGGAATGAGCAGTTCTTC CASSLWGRGNEQFF
TRBJ2-3 - TRBV20-1 few TGCAGTGCTAGAGAGGGGGTCCGGAGAGGCACAGATACGCAGTATTTT CSAREGVRRGTDTQYF
TRBJ2-1 TRBD2 TRBV6-2/TRBV6-3 many TGTGCCAGCAGTTACCCCCTAGCGGTGGTGGACTCCCTCTCCTACAATGAGCAGTTCTTC CASSYPLAVVDSLSYNEQFF
TRBJ2-4 - TRBV28 many TGTGCCAGCAGTTCCAGAGGCAATGCCAAAAACATTCAGTACTTC CASSSRGNAKNIQYF
TRBJ2-5 TRBD1 TRBV28 many TGTGCCAGCAGTCTCCGGGACAGCAAAAGGGAGACCCAGTACTTC CASSLRDSKRETQYF
TRBJ2-7 TRBD1 TRBV7-9 many TGTGCCAGCAGCTCAAGGGACAGCACCTACGAGCAGTACTTC CASSSRDSTYEQYF
TRBJ2-5 - TRBV24-1 few TGTGCCACCAGTGAAACCAGGGGGAGGGAGACCCAGTACTTC CATSETRGRETQYF
TRBJ2-4 - TRBV29-1 many TGCAGCGTTGAGGGACTAGCCAAAAACATTCAGTACTTC CSVEGLAKNIQYF
TRBJ2-7 - TRBV5-1 many TGCGCCAGCAGCCCATTTGTGATGGGTTCCGAGCAGTACTTC CASSPFVMGSEQYF
TRBJ1-6 - TRBV6-5 many TGTGCCAGCAGTTACTCTGGGCAGGATAATTCACCCCTCCACTTT CASSYSGQDNSPLHF
TRBJ1-1 - TRBV12-3/TRBV12-4 many TGTGCCAGCAGTTTAAGGACCGCCGGAGCTTTCTTT CASSLRTAGAFF
TRBJ1-1 - TRBV4-2 many TGTGCCAGCAGCCACCGGGGACGTGAAGCTTTCTTT CASSHRGREAFF
TRBJ2-3 - TRBV7-3 many TGTGCCAGCAGCCCGGACAGCCGCACAGATACGCAGTATTTT CASSPDSRTDTQYF
TRBJ2-7 TRBD1 TRBV28 many TGTGCCAGCAGCCCACCGGGACAGATCTACGAGCAGTACTTC CASSPPGQIYEQYF
TRBJ2-2 - TRBV24-1 few TGTGCCACCGGAGGGTACGGGGCGAACACCGGGGAGCTGTTTTTT CATGGYGANTGELFF
TRBJ1-5 - TRBV2 many TGTGCCAGCATACCCGAGGTCAATCAGCCCCAGCATTTT CASIPEVNQPQHF
TRBJ2-1 TRBD2 TRBV9 many TGTGCCAGCAGCGTAGGTCTAGCGGGGGGCGGCAATGAGCAGTTCTTC CASSVGLAGGGNEQFF
TRBJ2-3 TRBD2 TRBV5-1 many TGCGCCAGCAGCTTACTAGCGGGGGCGAGCAGCACAGATACGCAGTATTTT CASSLLAGASSTDTQYF
TRBJ2-2 TRBD2 TRBV11-2 few TGTGCCAGCAGCCGATTTGTAGCGGGGGCCAACACCGGGGAGCTGTTTTTT CASSRFVAGANTGELFF
TRBJ2-5 - TRBV27 many TGTGCCAGCAGTTTTGCCGGCCGGGAGACCCAGTACTTC CASSFAGRETQYF
TRBJ2-3 - TRBV29-1 - TGCAGCGTTGGGCAGCATTCAGATACGCAGTATTTT CSVGQHSDTQYF
TRBJ2-7 TRBD1 TRBV2 many TGTGCCAGCAGTCGACAGGGCCTGGCCTACGAGCAGTACTTC CASSRQGLAYEQYF
TRBJ1-1 - TRBV7-9 - TGTGCCAGCAGCCCCAGCCGGGGTGAAGCTTTCTTT CASSPSRGEAFF
TRBJ1-6 - TRBV28 many TGTGCCAGCACTCCAATACAAGCTCCTAATTCACCCCTCCACTTT CASTPIQAPNSPLHF
TRBJ2-5 - TRBV10-3 - TGTGCCATCAGTGGGACTCAGACAGGAGAGACCCAGTACTTC CAISGTQTGETQYF
TRBJ1-3 - TRBV2 many TGTGCCAGCAGTAAACCGAGCTCTGGAAACACCATATATTTT CASSKPSSGNTIYF
TRBJ1-6 TRBD1 TRBV5-1 few TGCGCCAGCAGCTTTCGCCCGGGACAGACTAATTCACCCCTCCACTTT CASSFRPGQTNSPLHF
TRBJ1-1 - TRBV12-5 - TGTGCTAGTGGTTTGTTCCAGGGAGAAATGAACACTGAAGCTTTCTTT CASGLFQGEMNTEAFF
TRBJ2-1 TRBD2 TRBV20-1 many TGCAGTGCTTCCGGGACTAGAAACAATGAGCAGTTCTTC CSASGTRNNEQFF
TRBJ1-2 TRBD1 TRBV9 - TGTGCCAGCAGCGACTCCCCAGGGGGAAACTATGGCTACACCTTC CASSDSPGGNYGYTF
TRBJ2-1 TRBD2 TRBV7-3 many TGTGCCAGCAGCGAACAAGCGGGGGATAATTCCATTGAGCAGTTCTTC CASSEQAGDNSIEQFF
TRBJ2-7 - TRBV20-1 few TGCAGTGCTAGGGACCTCCGTCGGGGGGCCTCCTACGAGCAGTACTTC CSARDLRRGASYEQYF
TRBJ2-5 - TRBV4-1 many TGCGCCAGCAGCCATTCCCAGGGATTTGGGGAGACCCAGTACTTC CASSHSQGFGETQYF
TRBJ2-3 - TRBV24-1 - TGTGCCACCAGTGTTCCGACAGGAGGCTATCCAGATACGCAGTATTTT CATSVPTGGYPDTQYF
TRBJ2-2 TRBD2 TRBV20-1 many TGCAGTGCTAGTGGACTAGCGGGACGCGGGGAGCTGTTTTTT CSASGLAGRGELFF
TRBJ2-5 - TRBV7-3 many TGTGCCAGCAGCTTAACCGGGGGCTCGCTTAGTGAGACCCAGTACTTC CASSLTGGSLSETQYF
TRBJ2-7 - TRBV7-9 many TGTGCCAGCAGCTTAGCGAGGCCCTACGAGCAGTACTTC CASSLARPYEQYF
TRBJ1-1 TRBD1 TRBV5-1 - TGCGCCAGCAGCGATCGGACAGGGAGTTACTTTAACACTGAAGCTTTCTTT CASSDRTGSYFNTEAFF
TRBJ2-3 - TRBV2 many TGTGCCAGCAGTGATGTTGCGGGGGCCCAAGGGACGCAGTATTTT CASSDVAGAQGTQYF
TRBJ1-1 - TRBV5-1 - TGCGCCAGCAGCGCCTCTCCGTCAGGGCAGTCAGGGGACACTGAAGCTTTCTTT CASSASPSGQSGDTEAFF
TRBJ2-5 TRBD2 TRBV12-3/TRBV12-4 many TGTGCCAGCAGTTTATCTAGCGGGGGGGCCGCAGAGACCCAGTACTTC CASSLSSGGAAETQYF
TRBJ2-7 - TRBV4-2 - TGTGCCAGCAGCCAAGGAGGAGGCAGGGCCAACTTC CASSQGGGRANF
TRBJ2-7 TRBD1 TRBV6-2/TRBV6-3 - TGTGCCAGCAGTCCCCGTCGTTCGGGACAGCTATACGAGCAGTACTTC CASSPRRSGQLYEQYF
TRBJ2-1 - TRBV7-2 many TGTGCCAGCAGCTTTCGCTACTTGGGGGGGCGCGACAATGAGCAGTTCTTC CASSFRYLGGRDNEQFF
TRBJ1-4 TRBD1 TRBV30 - TGTGCCTGGAGTGGAACCGGGACAGGGGCCGAAAAACTGTTTTTT CAWSGTGTGAEKLFF